This T cell receptor (beta chain) was obtained from a study of cytomegalovirus exposure and HLA in healthy donors. Study-level findings and limits: That first-cohort TCR clusters tended to co-occur in the 90 to 150 validation repertoires was found in a later analysis. The dataset shows that most TCR sequences were rare, while some public TCRs occurred in many donors.

Profiling relied on immunoSEQ multiplex PCR, and the TCRdb table lists in-frame clones only, not all of them. The data hold 71,000 or so clones, with approximately 95% observed a single time. With respect to this clone: Antigen unknown.

From germline, CDR1 is SNHLY and CDR2 FYNNEI. The length of the CDR3 is 15 residues. After removal of 8 bases from V and 7 bases from J, the junction contained 12 bases not matched to a gene. Sequencing used PBMCs. The TCR originated in a woman aged 18 to 35 in good health and CMV-seropositive. The chain combines TRBV2 with TRBJ2-1; TRBD1 matches at 9 bases. CDR3 amino acids: CASGAGTGFGNEQFF. The CDR3, as DNA: TGTGCCAGCGGGGCCGGGACAGGGTTTGGAAATGAGCAGTTCTTC.